The entry below gives a single T cell receptor beta chain sequence along with its context. Primed by a sample-barcoded 5' primer and a J-beta primer mix, a second PCR proceeded for about 6 to 12 cycles. TCRdb ran MiXCR on the 5' RACE reads and lists one entry per CDR3 protein. The sample records around 1,500,000 distinct CDR3 sequences, approximately 38% being singletons. Losses at the gene ends were 3 bases for V and 7 bases for J; bases not matched to a gene: 12. This CDR3 contains 17 residues. The data are from a study of blood T cells in healthy people across ages. This receptor was obtained from a woman aged 18-30 years in good health. Sequencing used blood. The V and J genes are TRBV12-3 or TRBV12-4 and TRBJ2-7; 13 bases line up with TRBD2. CDR3 nucleotide sequence: TGTGCCAGCAGTTTGCCCCTCGGACTAGCGGGGGTGAATGAGCAGTACTTC. Translation: CASSLPLGLAGVNEQYF.